A selection of T cell receptor beta chains follows, all from one sample in a study of Ad26.COV2.S vaccination and SARS-CoV-2 variants. The protocol was immunoSEQ multiplex PCR, while the TCRdb copy is restricted to in-frame clones and leaves out a portion. This table holds 350,000 to 600,000 clones, around 89% found once. The material sequenced was peripheral blood, taken in a trial of Ad26.COV2.S vaccine versus placebo. These receptors all stem from a person between 18 and 65 years old who received the Ad26.COV2.S COVID-19 vaccine or a placebo. CDR3s leave out the opening cysteine and the closing phenylalanine or tryptophan. Expanded clones get a size class; other rows say once, few or many, or leave the size out.

length: 10
J: TRBJ1-5
V: TRBV28
size: .
CDR3: ASSFGQQPQH

length: 12
J: TRBJ1-1
V: TRBV2
size: .
CDR3: ASSFNVMNTEAF

length: 13
J: TRBJ1-4
V: TRBV7-8
size: .
CDR3: ASSWVTGAGEKLF

length: 14
J: TRBJ1-1
V: TRBV5-1
size: few
CDR3: ASSLDPGLSNTEAF

length: 11
J: TRBJ2-5
V: TRBV27
size: .
CDR3: ASSLVFGAGWY

length: 14
J: TRBJ1-6
V: TRBV18
size: once
CDR3: ASSPLPSSYNSPLH

length: 14
J: TRBJ2-3
V: TRBV29-1
size: .
CDR3: SVEAARTASTDTQY

length: 11
J: TRBJ2-3
V: TRBV9
size: .
CDR3: ASSVDGTDTQY

length: 13
J: TRBJ1-4
V: TRBV9
size: .
CDR3: ASSGDGTGFEKLF

length: 14
J: TRBJ2-3
V: TRBV5-4
size: few
CDR3: ASSPLGSGGAFTQY

length: 13
J: TRBJ2-2
V: TRBV6-1
size: .
CDR3: ASSDYFSGKRELF

length: 12
J: TRBJ1-1
V: TRBV3-1/TRBV3-2
size: .
CDR3: ASSLFGAVGEAF

length: 11
J: TRBJ2-7
V: TRBV7-9
size: .
CDR3: ASSLAISYEQY

length: 13
J: TRBJ1-1
V: TRBV6-1
size: once
CDR3: ASSETGPLNTEAF

length: 13
J: TRBJ2-1
V: TRBV23-1
size: .
CDR3: ASRPGWGGYNEQF

length: 14
J: TRBJ2-1
V: TRBV10-2
size: .
CDR3: ASSGPFRRAHNEQF

length: 10
J: TRBJ2-2
V: TRBV2
size: .
CDR3: ASSLAAGKTF

length: 10
J: TRBJ1-2
V: TRBV7-9
size: .
CDR3: ASSQDSYGYT

length: 13
J: TRBJ1-4
V: TRBV3-1/TRBV3-2
size: .
CDR3: ASSQGATTNEKLF

length: 12
J: TRBJ2-3
V: TRBV18
size: .
CDR3: ASSPPRPTDTQY

length: 11
J: TRBJ2-3
V: TRBV29-1
size: .
CDR3: SVWTGGLNTQY

length: 13
J: TRBJ2-3
V: TRBV7-3
size: .
CDR3: ASSLNGQGTDTQY

length: 9
J: TRBJ2-1
V: TRBV12-3/TRBV12-4
size: .
CDR3: ASRGRNEQF

length: 14
J: TRBJ2-1
V: TRBV14
size: .
CDR3: ASSQVASPLYNEQF

length: 11
J: TRBJ2-7
V: TRBV28
size: .
CDR3: ASSFARVYEQY

length: 11
J: TRBJ1-1
V: TRBV2
size: .
CDR3: ASSGTGLVTAF

length: 12
J: TRBJ1-2
V: TRBV7-9
size: .
CDR3: ASSLRSGERGYT

length: 12
J: TRBJ1-1
V: TRBV27
size: .
CDR3: ASSLRQGWTEAF

length: 12
J: TRBJ1-3
V: TRBV10-1
size: .
CDR3: ASSEHRSGNTIY

length: 16
J: TRBJ1-3
V: TRBV28
size: once
CDR3: ASSPRTGMFSSGNTIY

length: 15
J: TRBJ1-1
V: TRBV27
size: .
CDR3: ASRADRLGFMNTEAF

length: 14
J: TRBJ2-7
V: TRBV10-3
size: .
CDR3: AISESARAQTYEQY

length: 12
J: TRBJ2-7
V: TRBV5-5
size: once
CDR3: ASSLGYGGYEQY

length: 13
J: TRBJ2-3
V: TRBV6-6
size: .
CDR3: ASSSARGSTDTQY

length: 12
J: TRBJ1-2
V: TRBV4-1
size: .
CDR3: ASSHLTDNYGYT

length: 14
J: TRBJ2-1
V: TRBV27
size: .
CDR3: ASSPPGGGSYNEQF

length: 14
J: TRBJ2-4
V: TRBV6-6
size: .
CDR3: ASSSETASGGNIQY

length: 12
J: TRBJ2-5
V: TRBV28
size: .
CDR3: ASSTARNQETQY

length: 11
J: TRBJ2-1
V: TRBV14
size: .
CDR3: ASSPHRGNEQF

length: 14
J: TRBJ2-3
V: TRBV7-8
size: .
CDR3: ASSQLPGQRTDTQY